This T cell receptor (beta chain) originates from a study of shared clonotypes between healthy human individuals. Original processing methods: There were no quality scores in the junction-only immunoSEQ sequences, so filtering differed. Assay used: immunoSEQ multiplex PCR; TCRdb lists only in-frame clones, some missing. V, J and clone size are taken as reported in that table, and D and trimming were inferred from the DNA itself. This sample has some 2,100,000 clones; approximately 95% occur once, and the top ten carry roughly 0.13%. Adult donors, all healthy and HIV-negative, had no recent acute infections or vaccinations. The receptor was isolated from a man in his late teens or twenties in good health. The sequencing input was naive CD4+ T cells sorted from blood. The subset here: CD45RA+ positively selected.

The CDR3, as DNA: TGTGCCAGCAGCTTAGGTCTAGCGGGAGGAGCCTACGAGCAGTACTTC. Its translation: CASSLGLAGGAYEQYF. The V call is TRBV7-2, the J call TRBJ2-7; TRBD2 agrees at 11 bases. Germline V gene sequence: CDR1 SGHTA, CDR2 FQGNSA. CDR3 length equals 16 residues. V lost 1 base and J lost 2; bases outside the gene matches: 4.